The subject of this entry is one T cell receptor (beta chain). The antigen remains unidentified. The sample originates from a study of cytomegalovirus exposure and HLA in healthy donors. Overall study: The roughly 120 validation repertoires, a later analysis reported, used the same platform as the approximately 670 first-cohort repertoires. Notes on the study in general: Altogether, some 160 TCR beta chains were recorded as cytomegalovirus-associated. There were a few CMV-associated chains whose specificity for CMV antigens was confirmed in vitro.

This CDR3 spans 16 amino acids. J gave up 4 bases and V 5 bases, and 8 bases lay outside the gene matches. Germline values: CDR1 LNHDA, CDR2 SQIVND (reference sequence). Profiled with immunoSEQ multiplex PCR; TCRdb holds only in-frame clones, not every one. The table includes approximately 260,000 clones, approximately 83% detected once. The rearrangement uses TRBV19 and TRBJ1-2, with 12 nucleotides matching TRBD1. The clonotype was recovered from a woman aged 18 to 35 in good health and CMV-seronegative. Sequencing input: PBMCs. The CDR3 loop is CASSPTGTGGFYGYTF. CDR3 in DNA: TGTGCCAGTAGTCCCACCGGGACAGGGGGCTTCTATGGCTACACCTTC.